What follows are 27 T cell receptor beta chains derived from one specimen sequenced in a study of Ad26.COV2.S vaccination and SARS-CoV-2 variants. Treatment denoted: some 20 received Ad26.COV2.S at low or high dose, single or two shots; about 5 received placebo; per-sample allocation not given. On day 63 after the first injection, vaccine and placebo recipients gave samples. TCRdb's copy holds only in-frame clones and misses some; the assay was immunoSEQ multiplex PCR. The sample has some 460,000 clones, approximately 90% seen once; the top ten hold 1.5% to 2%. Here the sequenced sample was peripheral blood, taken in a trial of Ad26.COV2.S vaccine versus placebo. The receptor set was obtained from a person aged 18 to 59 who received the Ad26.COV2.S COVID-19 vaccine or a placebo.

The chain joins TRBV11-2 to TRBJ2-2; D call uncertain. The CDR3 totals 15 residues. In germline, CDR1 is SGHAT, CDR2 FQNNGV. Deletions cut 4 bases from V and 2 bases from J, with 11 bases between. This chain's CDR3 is CASSSPQLNTGELFF. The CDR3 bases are TGTGCCAGCAGCTCCCCCCAACTCAACACCGGGGAGCTGTTTTTT.

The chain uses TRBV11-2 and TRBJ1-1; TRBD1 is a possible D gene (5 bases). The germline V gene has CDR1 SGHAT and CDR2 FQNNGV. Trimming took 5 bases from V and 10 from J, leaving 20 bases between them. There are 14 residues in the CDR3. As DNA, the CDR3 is TGTGCCAGCAGCCCCCACGGGGGGGGGATGGCAGCTTTCTTT. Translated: CASSPHGGGMAAFF.

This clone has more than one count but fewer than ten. The CDR3 DNA follows: TGTGCCTGGAGTGTACAATGGTCCATATATTTT. Encoded protein: CAWSVQWSIYF. This chain connects TRBV30 to TRBJ1-3; D not resolved. The CDR3 covers 11 residues. V lost 0 bases and J lost 11, with 8 bases in between. CDR1 and CDR2 (germline): GTSNPN, SVGIG (reference sequence).

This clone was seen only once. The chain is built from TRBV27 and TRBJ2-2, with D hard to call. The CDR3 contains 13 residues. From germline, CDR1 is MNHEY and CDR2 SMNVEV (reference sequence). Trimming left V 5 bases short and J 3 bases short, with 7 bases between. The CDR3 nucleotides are TGTGCCAGCAGTCCACAGTACACCGGGGAGCTGTTTTTT. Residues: CASSPQYTGELFF.

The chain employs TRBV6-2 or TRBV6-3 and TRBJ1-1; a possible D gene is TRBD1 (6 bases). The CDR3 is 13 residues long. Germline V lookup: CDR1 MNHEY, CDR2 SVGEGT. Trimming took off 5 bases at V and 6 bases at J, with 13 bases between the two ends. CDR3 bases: TGTGCCAGCAGTATAAACAGGGTTGCTGAAGCTTTCTTT. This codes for CASSINRVAEAFF.

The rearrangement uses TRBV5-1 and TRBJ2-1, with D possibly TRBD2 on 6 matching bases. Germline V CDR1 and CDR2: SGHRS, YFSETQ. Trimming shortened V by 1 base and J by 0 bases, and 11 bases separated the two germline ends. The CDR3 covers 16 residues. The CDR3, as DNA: TGCGCCAGCAGCTTGAGGCGGGGAAGCTCCTACAATGAGCAGTTCTTC. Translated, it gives CASSLRRGSSYNEQFF.

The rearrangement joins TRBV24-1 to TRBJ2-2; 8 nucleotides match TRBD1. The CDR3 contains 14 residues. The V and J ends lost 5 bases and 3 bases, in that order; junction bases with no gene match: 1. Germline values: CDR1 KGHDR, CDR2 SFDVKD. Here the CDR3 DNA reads TGTGCCACCAGTGGGACAGGGTACACCGGGGAGCTGTTTTTT. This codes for CATSGTGYTGELFF.

The CDR3 region has the DNA TGCGCCAGCAGCCAAGATGAAGGTGTTTACAGAACCTACGAGCAGTACTTC. This codes for CASSQDEGVYRTYEQYF. The chain carries TRBV4-3 and TRBJ2-7; no reliable D call. V was clipped by 0 bases and J by 2 bases, with 17 bases between them. Germline assignment: CDR1 LGHNA and CDR2 YSLEER. This CDR3 is 17 amino acids long.

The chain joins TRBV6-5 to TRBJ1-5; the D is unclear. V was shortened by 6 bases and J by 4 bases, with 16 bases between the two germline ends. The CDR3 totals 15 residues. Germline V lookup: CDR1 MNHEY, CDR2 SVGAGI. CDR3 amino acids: CASRRNGRLNQPQHF. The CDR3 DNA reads TGTGCCAGCAGGCGTAACGGACGCCTAAATCAGCCCCAGCATTTT.

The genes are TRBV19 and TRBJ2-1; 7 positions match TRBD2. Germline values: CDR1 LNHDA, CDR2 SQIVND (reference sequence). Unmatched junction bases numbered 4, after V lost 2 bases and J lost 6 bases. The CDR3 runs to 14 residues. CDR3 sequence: CASSILAVPNEQFF. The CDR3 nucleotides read TGTGCCAGTAGTATACTAGCGGTACCCAATGAGCAGTTCTTC.

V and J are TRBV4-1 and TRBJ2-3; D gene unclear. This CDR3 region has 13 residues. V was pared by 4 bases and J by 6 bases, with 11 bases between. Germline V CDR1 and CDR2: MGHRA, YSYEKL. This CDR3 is CASSPAPLDTQYF. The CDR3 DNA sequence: TGCGCCAGCAGCCCGGCTCCCCTGGATACGCAGTATTTT.

CDR3 DNA sequence: TGTGCCAGCAGTATAACGTACCCAAGCTCCTACAATGAGCAGTTCTTC. Translating it yields CASSITYPSSYNEQFF. The J gene is TRBJ2-1, the V gene TRBV6-4; D is undetermined. CDR3 length: 16 residues. The V and J ends lost 5 bases and 0 bases respectively, with 14 bases between them. Germline V gene sequence: CDR1 MRHNA, CDR2 SNTAGT.

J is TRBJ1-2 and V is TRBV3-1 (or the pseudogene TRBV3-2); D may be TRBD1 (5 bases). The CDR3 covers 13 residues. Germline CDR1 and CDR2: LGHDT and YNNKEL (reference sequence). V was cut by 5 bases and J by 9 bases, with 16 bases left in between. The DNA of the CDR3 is TGTGCCAGCAGCAAACTCGACCGGGGGAGCTACACCTTC. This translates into CASSKLDRGSYTF.

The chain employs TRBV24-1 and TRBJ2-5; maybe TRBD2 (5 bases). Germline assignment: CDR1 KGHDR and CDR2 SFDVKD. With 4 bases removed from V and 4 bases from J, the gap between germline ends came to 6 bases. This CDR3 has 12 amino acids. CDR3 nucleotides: TGTGCCACCAGTGAGGCGGGAGAGACCCAGTACTTC. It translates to CATSEAGETQYF.

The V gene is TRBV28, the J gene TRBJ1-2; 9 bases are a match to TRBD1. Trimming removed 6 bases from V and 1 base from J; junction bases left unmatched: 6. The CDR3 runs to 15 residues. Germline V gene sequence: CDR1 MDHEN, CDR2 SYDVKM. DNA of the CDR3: TGTGCCAGCAGGCTGGGACAGGGCATTAACTATGGCTACACCTTC. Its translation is CASRLGQGINYGYTF.

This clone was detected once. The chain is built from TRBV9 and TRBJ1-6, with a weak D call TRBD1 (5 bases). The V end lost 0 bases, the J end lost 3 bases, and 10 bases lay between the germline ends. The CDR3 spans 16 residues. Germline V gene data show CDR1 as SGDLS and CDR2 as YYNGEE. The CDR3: CASSVDGGVYNSPLHF. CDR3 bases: TGTGCCAGCAGCGTAGACGGGGGTGTCTATAATTCACCCCTCCACTTT.

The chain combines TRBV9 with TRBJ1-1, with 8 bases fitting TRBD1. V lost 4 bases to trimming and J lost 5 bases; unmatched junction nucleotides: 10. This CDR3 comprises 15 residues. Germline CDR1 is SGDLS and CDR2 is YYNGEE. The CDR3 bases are TGTGCCAGCAGCCCGCGGACAGGGCTCCTAACTGAAGCTTTCTTT. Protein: CASSPRTGLLTEAFF.

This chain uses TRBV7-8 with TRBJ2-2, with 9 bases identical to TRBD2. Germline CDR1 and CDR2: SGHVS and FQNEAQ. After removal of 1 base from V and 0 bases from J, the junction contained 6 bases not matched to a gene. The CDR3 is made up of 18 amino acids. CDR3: CASSLVPSGDANTGELFF. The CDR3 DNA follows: TGTGCCAGCAGCTTAGTTCCTAGCGGGGACGCGAACACCGGGGAGCTGTTTTTT.

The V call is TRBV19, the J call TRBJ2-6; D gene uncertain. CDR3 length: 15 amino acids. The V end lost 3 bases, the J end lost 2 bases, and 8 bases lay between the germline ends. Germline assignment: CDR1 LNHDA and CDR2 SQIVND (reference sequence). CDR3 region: CASSILAAGANVLTF. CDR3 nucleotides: TGTGCCAGTAGTATTTTGGCGGCTGGGGCCAACGTCCTGACTTTC.

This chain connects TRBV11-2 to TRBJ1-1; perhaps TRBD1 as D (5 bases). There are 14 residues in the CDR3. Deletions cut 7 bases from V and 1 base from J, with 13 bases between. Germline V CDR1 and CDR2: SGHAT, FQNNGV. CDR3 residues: CASTSTGANTEAFF. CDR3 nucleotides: TGTGCCAGCACCTCAACTGGGGCGAACACTGAAGCTTTCTTT. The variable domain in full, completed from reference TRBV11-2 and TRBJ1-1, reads EAGVAQSPRYKIIEKRQSVAFWCNPISGHATLYWYQQILGQGPKLLIQFQNNGVVDDSQLPKDRFSAERLKGVDSTLKIQPAKLEDSAVYLCASTSTGANTEAFFGQGTRLTVV.

CDR3 sequence (DNA): TGCAGCACCGAGGGCACTGAAGCTTTCTTT. Translating gives CSTEGTEAFF. This chain uses TRBV20-1 with TRBJ1-1; D not resolved. This CDR3 has 10 amino acids. Per the germline V gene, CDR1 is DFQATT and CDR2 is SNEGSKA (reference sequence).

The CDR3 reads CASSLLSGITDTQYF. The CDR3, as DNA: TGTGCCAGCAGCTTATTGAGCGGGATCACAGATACGCAGTATTTT. This chain connects TRBV11-2 to TRBJ2-3; 7 nucleotides agree with TRBD2. The trim removed 2 bases at V and 2 bases at J, leaving 4 bases unmatched. The CDR3 loop spans 15 amino acids. Germline loops: CDR1 SGHAT, CDR2 FQNNGV. The variable domain in full, with the rest retrieved from reference TRBV11-2 and TRBJ2-3, is EAGVAQSPRYKIIEKRQSVAFWCNPISGHATLYWYQQILGQGPKLLIQFQNNGVVDDSQLPKDRFSAERLKGVDSTLKIQPAKLEDSAVYLCASSLLSGITDTQYFGPGTRLTVL.

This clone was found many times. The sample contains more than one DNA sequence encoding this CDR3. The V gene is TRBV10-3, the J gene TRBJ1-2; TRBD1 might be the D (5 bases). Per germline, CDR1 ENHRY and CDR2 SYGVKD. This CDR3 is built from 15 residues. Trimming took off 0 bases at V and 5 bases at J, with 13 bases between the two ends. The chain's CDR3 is CAISESGGAAYGYTF. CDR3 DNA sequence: TGTGCCATCAGTGAGTCCGGGGGAGCAGCATATGGCTACACCTTC.

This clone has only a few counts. DNA of the CDR3: TGCAGTGCTACTGGGAATGAAAAACTGTTTTTT. Translating it yields CSATGNEKLFF. This chain joins TRBV20-1 and TRBJ1-4; D remains unclear. The CDR3 is made up of 11 amino acids. The germline gives CDR1 DFQATT, CDR2 SNEGSKA (reference sequence). V was pared by 4 bases and J by 5 bases, with 5 bases between.

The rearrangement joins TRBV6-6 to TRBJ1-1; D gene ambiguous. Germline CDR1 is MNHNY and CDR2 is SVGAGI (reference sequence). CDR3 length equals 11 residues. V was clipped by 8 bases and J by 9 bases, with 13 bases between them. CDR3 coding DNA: TGTGCCAGCTTGCTCGAACCAAAAGCTTTCTTT. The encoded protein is CASLLEPKAFF.

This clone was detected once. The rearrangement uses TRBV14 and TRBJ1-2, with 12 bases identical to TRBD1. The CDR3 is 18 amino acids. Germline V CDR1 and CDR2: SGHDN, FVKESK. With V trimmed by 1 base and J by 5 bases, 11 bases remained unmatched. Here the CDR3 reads CASSQGGTGGREIYGYTF. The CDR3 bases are TGTGCCAGCAGCCAAGGAGGGACAGGGGGCCGCGAGATTTATGGCTACACCTTC.

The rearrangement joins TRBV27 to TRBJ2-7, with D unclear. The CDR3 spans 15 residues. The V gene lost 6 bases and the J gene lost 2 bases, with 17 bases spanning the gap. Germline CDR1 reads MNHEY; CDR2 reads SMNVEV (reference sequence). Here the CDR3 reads CASRLGRSTPYEQYF. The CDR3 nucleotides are TGTGCCAGCAGATTAGGACGCAGCACGCCCTACGAGCAGTACTTC.